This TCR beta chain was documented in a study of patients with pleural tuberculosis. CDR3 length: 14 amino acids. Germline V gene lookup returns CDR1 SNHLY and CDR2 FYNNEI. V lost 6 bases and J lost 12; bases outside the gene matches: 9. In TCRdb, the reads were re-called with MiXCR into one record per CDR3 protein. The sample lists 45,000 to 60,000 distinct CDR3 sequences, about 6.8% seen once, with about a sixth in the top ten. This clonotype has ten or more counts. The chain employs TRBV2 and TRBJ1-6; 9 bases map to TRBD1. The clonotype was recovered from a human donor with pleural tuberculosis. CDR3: CASRDGTGWEPLHF. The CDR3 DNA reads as TGTGCCAGCAGAGACGGGACAGGGTGGGAACCCCTCCACTTT.